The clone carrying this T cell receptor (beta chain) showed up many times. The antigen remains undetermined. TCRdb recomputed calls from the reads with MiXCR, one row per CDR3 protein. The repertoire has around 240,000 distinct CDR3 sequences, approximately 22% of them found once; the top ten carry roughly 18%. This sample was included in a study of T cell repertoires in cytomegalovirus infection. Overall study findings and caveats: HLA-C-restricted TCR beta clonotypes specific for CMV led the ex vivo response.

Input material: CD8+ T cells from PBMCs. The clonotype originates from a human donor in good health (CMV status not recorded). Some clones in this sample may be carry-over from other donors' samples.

The CDR3 protein is CASSPRDRDEKLFF. In nucleotides, the CDR3 is TGTGCCAGCAGCCCCCGGGACAGGGACGAAAAACTGTTTTTT. V and J are TRBV7-2 and TRBJ1-4, with TRBD1 identical over 9 bases. Germline V gene lookup returns CDR1 SGHTA and CDR2 FQGNSA. This CDR3 has 14 residues. The V gene end was trimmed by 5 bases and the J gene end by 8 bases; junction bases not matched to a gene: 6.